One and the same sample provided the 17 T cell receptor beta chains below, sequenced in a study of blood T cell repertoires in COVID-19 (TCRdb year 2020). The library was built by means of the immunoSEQ multiplex PCR assay. TCRdb took over this immuneACCESS table, retaining in-frame rearrangements with V and J assigned. Such tables are incomplete; in checked studies, under half of the missing clones stem from an unresolved V gene, and the remainder is unexplained. This sample has around 190,000 clones in its table, and around 84% of those were observed once. The biggest ten clones account for about 3.3% of the sample. Sequenced input: PBMCs or T cells enriched from blood (not recorded which). Source of these receptors: a woman in her twenties or thirties who had been exposed to COVID-19.

The V gene is TRBV2, the J gene TRBJ1-2; maybe TRBD1 (5 bases). This CDR3 spans 14 amino acids. In germline, CDR1 is SNHLY, CDR2 FYNNEI. V lost 6 bases, J lost 4 bases, and 15 bases lay in between. The chain's CDR3 is CASSPEVGGYGYTF. The CDR3 DNA reads as TGTGCCAGCAGCCCTGAGGTGGGGGGCTATGGCTACACCTTC.

Only one count was recorded for this clone. This chain connects TRBV19 to TRBJ1-1, with 11 bases lining up with TRBD1. The J segment lost 10 bases and the V segment lost 4 bases, leaving 5 bases of the junction unmatched. The germline V gene encodes CDR1 LNHDA and CDR2 SQIVND (reference sequence). This CDR3 is built from 13 residues. CDR3 DNA: TGTGCCAGTAGTACGGACAGGGGGCTGGCAGCTTTCTTT. The encoded protein is CASSTDRGLAAFF.

This chain links TRBV11-2 with TRBJ2-2; TRBD2 matches 9 bases. CDR1 SGHAT and CDR2 FQNNGV come from the germline V gene. This CDR3 has 15 amino acids. The junction had 7 bases not matched to a gene; V was cut back by 6 bases and J by 5 bases. The CDR3 DNA reads TGTGCCAGCAGTTTCCATAGCGGGGGAACCGGGGAGCTGTTTTTT. It codes for CASSFHSGGTGELFF.

The V call is TRBV6-5, the J call TRBJ2-1, with 8 bases that match TRBD1. CDR3 length equals 15 residues. Per the germline V gene, CDR1 is MNHEY and CDR2 is SVGAGI. Germline trimming cut 6 bases from V and 2 bases from J; bases unmatched to any gene: 6. The DNA of the CDR3 is TGTGCCAGCAGAGCACAGGGGGAGGCCTACAATGAGCAGTTCTTC. This translates into CASRAQGEAYNEQFF.

Notes on this clone: One end of the junction varies from germline; a read error may be responsible. The V gene is TRBV7-9, the J gene TRBJ2-6; the D is unclear. The length of the CDR3 is 17 residues. Germline V gives CDR1 SEHNR, CDR2 FQNEAQ (reference sequence). CDR3 bases: TGTGCCAGCAGCTCCACGACTGGCGCCTCTTGGGCCAACGTCCTGACTTTC. It codes for CASSSTTGASWANVLTF.

The chain uses TRBV7-9 and TRBJ1-1; D gene ambiguous. The ends were cut back, 2 bases at V and 11 bases at J, with 12 bases in the middle. Germline lookup yields CDR1 SEHNR and CDR2 FQNEAQ (reference sequence). CDR3 length: 12 amino acids. In nucleotides, the CDR3 is TGTGCCAGCAGCTTATCGGCGAGGCCCGCTTTCTTT. Translated, it gives CASSLSARPAFF.

V is TRBV30 and J is TRBJ2-5; tentatively, D is TRBD2 (7 bases). The CDR3 sequence is 15 residues long. Germline CDR1 reads GTSNPN; CDR2 reads SVGIG (reference sequence). Trimming took off 3 bases at V and 5 bases at J, with 19 bases between the two ends. CDR3 DNA: TGTGCCTGGAGGCGGGCGGGGGCGTTTCCGGAGACCCAGTACTTC. Residues: CAWRRAGAFPETQYF.

The J gene is TRBJ2-7, the V gene TRBV7-2; 8 positions agree with TRBD1. V was clipped by 1 base and J by 7 bases; unmatched bases: 12. Germline CDR1 is SGHTA and CDR2 is FQGNSA. CDR3 length: 16 amino acids. The CDR3 protein is CASSLVAGQDPGEQYF. The DNA of the CDR3 is TGTGCCAGCAGCTTAGTCGCGGGACAGGACCCGGGTGAGCAGTACTTC.

This chain connects TRBV7-8 to TRBJ1-4, with D unclear. The V end was cut by 5 bases, the J end by 12 bases, with 13 bases between. Germline CDR1 and CDR2: SGHVS and FQNEAQ. This CDR3 is 12 amino acids long. CDR3 nucleotides: TGTGCCAGCAGCCGAACGTTCGAGGAACTGTTTTTT. It yields the protein CASSRTFEELFF.

The chain joins TRBV19 to TRBJ1-2; maybe TRBD1 (5 bases). CDR1 and CDR2 (germline): LNHDA, SQIVND (reference sequence). The CDR3 is made up of 15 amino acids. Deletions cut 4 bases from V and 12 bases from J, with 24 bases between. The CDR3 sequence: CASSRALDSRDGNTF. The CDR3 nucleotides are TGTGCCAGTAGTAGGGCCTTAGACAGTCGCGATGGGAACACCTTC.

The chain is built from TRBV6-1 and TRBJ1-1; a possible D gene is TRBD1 (5 bases). CDR3 size: 12 residues. Trimming removed 3 bases at V and 4 bases at J, with 6 bases between. Germline V gives CDR1 MNHNS, CDR2 SASEGT. This CDR3 is CASSDDSTEAFF. The CDR3 region has the DNA TGTGCCAGCAGTGATGACAGCACTGAAGCTTTCTTT.

This chain links TRBV27 with TRBJ1-4; no clear D. The germline gives CDR1 MNHEY, CDR2 SMNVEV (reference sequence). V was pared by 3 bases and J by 10 bases, with 12 bases between. CDR3 size: 13 residues. The CDR3 nucleotides read TGTGCCAGCAGTTTTCTCCCCTCGGGAAAACTGTTTTTT. Translation: CASSFLPSGKLFF.

The chain recombines TRBV11-2 with TRBJ1-1, with D uncertain. The CDR3 is 13 residues long. The germline V and J ends were trimmed by 1 base and 3 bases, with 6 bases remaining between them. Germline CDR1 SGHAT, CDR2 FQNNGV. The CDR3 coding sequence is TGTGCCAGCAGCTTAGGAGGAGACACTGAAGCTTTCTTT. Amino acids: CASSLGGDTEAFF.

There are a few counts of this clone. V gene TRBV19 combines with J gene TRBJ1-2; TRBD1 matches at 7 bases. The CDR3 contains 14 residues. Germline V CDR1 and CDR2: LNHDA, SQIVND (reference sequence). Trimming cost V 6 bases and J 3 bases; bases outside gene matches: 7. The CDR3 bases are TGTGCCAGTAGGTTGGCAGGGGGTCACTATGGCTACACCTTC. This translates into CASRLAGGHYGYTF.

The chain has TRBV19 and TRBJ1-2; D is undetermined. The CDR3 spans 19 residues. The V end was cut by 1 base, the J end by 0 bases, with 21 bases between. Germline-derived CDR1 and CDR2 are LNHDA and SQIVND (reference sequence). The CDR3 sequence: CASSIVGSRAPKPNYGYTF. In DNA, the CDR3 is TGTGCCAGTAGTATAGTGGGGTCGCGGGCACCAAAACCTAACTATGGCTACACCTTC.

This clone was recorded once. The chain is built from TRBV10-3 and TRBJ2-7, with D perhaps TRBD2 (6 bases). V was cut by 0 bases and J by 5 bases, with 14 bases left in between. The CDR3 contains 15 residues. Germline V gene lookup returns CDR1 ENHRY and CDR2 SYGVKD. For the CDR3, the DNA is TGTGCCATCAGTGAGTCGGCGGGGAGGAACCACGAGCAGTACTTC. Residues: CAISESAGRNHEQYF.

The CDR3 sequence: CASSLGRLAGGPFYEQYF. The CDR3 bases are TGTGCCAGCAGCTTAGGGCGGTTAGCGGGGGGGCCATTCTACGAGCAGTACTTC. This chain links TRBV7-2 with TRBJ2-7, with 11 bases that match TRBD2. The V segment lost 1 base and the J segment 3 bases; nucleotides outside the gene matches: 11. The CDR3 consists of 18 residues. The germline gives CDR1 SGHTA, CDR2 FQGNSA.